These T cell receptor beta chains were read from a single sample in a study of breast tumors, draining lymph nodes, adjacent tissues. One entry per CDR3 protein, called by TCRdb with MiXCR from the multiplex PCR reads. The table has approximately 140,000 distinct CDR3 sequences, over 25% seen once. Material for sequencing was axillary lymph node tissue. These receptors were collected from a female donor with breast cancer. Some clones in this sample may be carry-over from other donors' samples. The CDR3 runs from the conserved cysteine through the conserved F or W. A D gene is named only where the DNA matches it firmly. Clone size is stated in some rows and not others, as once, few, many or a class when expanded.

cdr3_aa cdr3_nt clone_size d_call j_call v_call
CASSQDHGAFF TGTGCCAGCAGCCAAGACCACGGGGCTTTCTTT few NA TRBJ1-1 TRBV4-2
CASSDPDRVRPEAFF TGTGCCAGCAGTGACCCAGATAGGGTCCGGCCTGAAGCTTTCTTT NA NA TRBJ1-1 TRBV12-3/TRBV12-4
CASGLVLGNTIYF TGTGCTAGTGGTTTGGTACTTGGAAACACCATATATTTT NA NA TRBJ1-3 TRBV12-5
CASSLGRGGVQEAQYF TGTGCCAGTAGCCTAGGCAGAGGGGGGGTCCAAGAGGCCCAGTACTTC NA NA TRBJ2-5 TRBV7-9
CASSYGGRQVEKLFF TGTGCCAGCAGTTACGGCGGAAGACAGGTTGAAAAACTGTTTTTT many NA TRBJ1-4 TRBV6-2/TRBV6-3
CASSEGVEFYGYTF TGTGCCAGCAGTGAAGGAGTAGAATTCTATGGCTACACCTTC many NA TRBJ1-2 TRBV2
CASSDAAGNNYGYTF TGTGCCAGCAGTGACGCGGCCGGAAACAACTATGGCTACACCTTC many NA TRBJ1-2 TRBV6-4
CASSMPGGQETQYF TGTGCCAGTAGTATGCCAGGGGGCCAAGAGACCCAGTACTTC NA TRBD1 TRBJ2-5 TRBV19
CASSLGEGLAGETQYF TGTGCCAGCAGCTTAGGGGAGGGACTAGCGGGAGAGACCCAGTACTTC NA TRBD2 TRBJ2-5 TRBV7-2
CASSLWGRHPYGYTF TGTGCCAGCAGTTTATGGGGGAGGCATCCCTATGGCTACACCTTC many NA TRBJ1-2 TRBV27
CASSGVGQGVSGSYNSPLHF TGTGCCAGCAGTGGGGTAGGGCAGGGGGTATCGGGCTCCTATAATTCCCCCCTCCACTTT NA TRBD1 TRBJ1-6 TRBV2
CASSSNRGPRDGYTF TGTGCCAGCAGCTCCAATAGGGGCCCCAGGGATGGCTACACCTTC many NA TRBJ1-2 TRBV7-9
CSARLSTGSYNEQFF TGCAGTGCTAGACTAAGTACAGGGTCCTACAATGAGCAGTTCTTC many NA TRBJ2-1 TRBV20-1
CASRRGIYGYTF TGTGCCAGCAGACGGGGAATCTATGGCTACACCTTC NA NA TRBJ1-2 TRBV2